The 23 T cell receptor beta chains given below trace back to one sample, sequenced in a study of technical replicates of blood from a handful of donors. Profiling relied on immunoSEQ multiplex PCR, and the TCRdb table lists in-frame clones only, not all of them. The table shows about 79,000 clones, with 91% occurring only once. The sample consisted of T cells isolated from PBMCs. Receptors originate from a human donor in good health. Some clones in this sample may be carry-over from other donors' samples.

The chain links TRBV25-1 to TRBJ2-5; D is perhaps TRBD2 (5 bases). The CDR3 covers 14 residues. Deletions cut 8 bases from V and 2 bases from J, with 15 bases between. CDR1 and CDR2 (germline): MGHDK, SYGVNS. The CDR3 here is CASGLKRRQETQYF. The CDR3 bases are TGTGCCAGCGGTTTGAAACGGAGGCAAGAGACCCAGTACTTC.

This clone was seen just once. The J gene is TRBJ2-5, the V gene TRBV27; TRBD1 agrees at 7 bases. The length of the CDR3 is 15 residues. Germline CDR1 reads MNHEY; CDR2 reads SMNVEV (reference sequence). V dropped 4 bases and J dropped 5; count of bases not matched to a gene: 10. CDR3 amino acids: CASSSRDRRTETQYF. In nucleotides, the CDR3 is TGTGCCAGCAGTTCTCGGGACAGACGGACGGAGACCCAGTACTTC.

V usage is TRBV29-1 and J usage is TRBJ1-5; possibly TRBD1 for D (6 bases). This CDR3 has 13 amino acids. The V gene's germline CDR1 is SQVTM and CDR2 ANQGSEA. V gave up 4 bases and J gave up 2 bases, with 9 bases separating them. Written as DNA, the CDR3 is TGCAGCGTTGGGACAGCCGGCAATCAGCCCCAGCATTTT. It encodes CSVGTAGNQPQHF.

In this sample, this clone turned up a few times. The chain carries TRBV30 and TRBJ1-1; D is perhaps TRBD1 (6 bases). Germline CDR1 and CDR2: GTSNPN and SVGIG (reference sequence). The CDR3 totals 13 residues. Trimming took off 0 bases at V and 10 bases at J, with 15 bases between the two ends. CDR3 bases: TGTGCCTGGAGTGTACCTCAGGGGTCGGGAGCTTTCTTT. Residues: CAWSVPQGSGAFF.

This clone has just one count. J is TRBJ1-3 and V is TRBV5-1; the D is unclear. The germline gives CDR1 SGHRS, CDR2 YFSETQ. V dropped 3 bases and J dropped 2 bases, with 9 bases sitting between them. CDR3 size: 14 residues. In nucleotides, the CDR3 is TGCGCCAGCAGCTCCAGGAACCCTGGAAACACCATATATTTT. This translates into CASSSRNPGNTIYF.

This clone was found a few times. The chain joins TRBV9 to TRBJ1-1; unclear D gene. This CDR3 comprises 13 residues. V gave up 7 bases and J gave up 7 bases, with 17 bases separating them. Germline V gives CDR1 SGDLS, CDR2 YYNGEE. CDR3 sequence (DNA): TGTGCCAGCGGGCCCGTCTTTGGGCTTGAAGCTTTCTTT. Its translation: CASGPVFGLEAFF.

This chain uses TRBV5-8 with TRBJ1-3; D is perhaps TRBD1 (5 bases). Germline loops: CDR1 SGHTS, CDR2 YDEGEE. The CDR3 runs 17 residues. V lost 0 bases, J lost 0 bases, and 13 bases lay in between. In nucleotides, the CDR3 is TGTGCCAGCAGCTTGGGGGACTTACATGTCTCTGGAAACACCATATATTTT. It yields the protein CASSLGDLHVSGNTIYF.

V is TRBV19 and J is TRBJ2-5; 11 bases map to TRBD2. CDR1 and CDR2 (germline): LNHDA, SQIVND (reference sequence). The V and J ends lost 6 bases and 5 bases, in that order; junction bases with no gene match: 8. The CDR3 runs to 15 residues. The CDR3 spells CASRRLAGGMETQYF. DNA for the CDR3: TGTGCCAGTAGGAGGCTAGCGGGAGGAATGGAGACCCAGTACTTC.

The chain joins TRBV5-1 to TRBJ2-5; possibly TRBD1 for D (5 bases). This CDR3 comprises 15 residues. V was pared by 4 bases and J by 5 bases, with 18 bases between. The V gene's germline CDR1 is SGHRS and CDR2 YFSETQ. CDR3 loop: CASSQEGVSFETQYF. CDR3 DNA: TGCGCCAGCAGCCAAGAAGGGGTTTCCTTTGAGACCCAGTACTTC.

J is TRBJ1-3 and V is TRBV7-6; 7 nucleotides line up with TRBD1. The germline gives CDR1 SGHVS, CDR2 FNYEAQ. V dropped 5 bases and J dropped 3; count of bases not matched to a gene: 10. The CDR3 contains 16 residues. CDR3 DNA sequence: TGTGCCAGCAGCGGACCACAGGGGAAGGGTGGAAACACCATATATTTT. Translation: CASSGPQGKGGNTIYF.

The chain links TRBV5-1 to TRBJ2-3; 8 bases map to TRBD1. Trimming at V came to 0 bases and at J to 3 bases, leaving 6 bases not matched to a gene. The CDR3 extends over 16 amino acids. Germline CDR1 SGHRS, CDR2 YFSETQ. The CDR3 DNA reads as TGCGCCAGCAGCTTGGCCTTGGACAGGGTAACAGATACGCAGTATTTT. Its protein is CASSLALDRVTDTQYF.

This chain connects TRBV6-1 to TRBJ2-4; the match to TRBD2 covers 9 bases. Germline CDR1 and CDR2: MNHNS and SASEGT. The junction had 11 bases not matched to a gene; V was cut back by 5 bases and J by 9 bases. The CDR3 is 15 residues long. CDR3 sequence (DNA): TGTGCCAGCAGTACCAATGGACTAGCGCAGGGCATTCAGTACTTC. Translation gives CASSTNGLAQGIQYF.

V and J are TRBV9 and TRBJ2-1; the match to TRBD2 covers 7 bases. V was pared by 4 bases and J by 2 bases, with 9 bases of the junction left unmatched. Germline V gene lookup returns CDR1 SGDLS and CDR2 YYNGEE. The CDR3 covers 16 residues. In DNA form, the CDR3 reads TGTGCCAGCAGCTATGGGAGGGATAGGGCCTACAATGAGCAGTTCTTC. This codes for CASSYGRDRAYNEQFF.

The chain links TRBV6-1 to TRBJ1-4; D unclear. Germline-derived CDR1 and CDR2 are MNHNS and SASEGT. V was cut by 4 bases and J by 12 bases, with 27 bases left in between. This CDR3 has 17 amino acids. The chain's CDR3 is CASSALHRGRKLEELFF. DNA for the CDR3: TGTGCCAGCAGTGCCCTCCATCGAGGGCGCAAGCTCGAAGAACTGTTTTTT.

The CDR3 coding sequence is TGTGCCAGCAGCTCAAATAGCGGGACCATCTACAATGAGCAGTTCTTC. Amino acid sequence: CASSSNSGTIYNEQFF. This chain uses TRBV7-2 with TRBJ2-1, with 8 bases fitting TRBD2. V trimming: 4 bases; J trimming: 3 bases; junction bases outside the gene matches: 8. CDR1 is SGHTA, CDR2 FQGNSA, per germline. The CDR3 is made up of 16 amino acids.

This chain joins TRBV5-1 and TRBJ2-2; perhaps TRBD1 as D (6 bases). Germline CDR1 SGHRS, CDR2 YFSETQ. V gave up 1 base and J gave up 0 bases, with 7 bases separating them. CDR3 length equals 15 residues. The CDR3 sequence: CASSLNRANTGELFF. The CDR3 DNA is TGCGCCAGCAGCTTGAACAGGGCGAACACCGGGGAGCTGTTTTTT.

The V gene is TRBV5-1, the J gene TRBJ2-7, with a possible D match to TRBD1 (6 bases). The CDR3 contains 15 residues. Germline-derived CDR1 and CDR2 are SGHRS and YFSETQ. The ends were cut back, 0 bases at V and 6 bases at J, with 16 bases in the middle. In nucleotides, the CDR3 is TGCGCCAGCAGCTTGGTGTACAGGGCTAACTCCGAGCAGTACTTC. It encodes CASSLVYRANSEQYF. The full variable domain, in which reference TRBV5-1 and TRBJ2-7 provide the parts outside the CDR3, is KAGVTQTPRYLIKTRGQQVTLSCSPISGHRSVSWYQQTPGQGLQFLFEYFSETQRNKGNFPGRFSGRQFSNSRSEMNVSTLELGDSALYLCASSLVYRANSEQYFGPGTRLTVT.

V and J are TRBV7-8 and TRBJ1-3; a possible D gene is TRBD1 (6 bases). This CDR3 has 14 amino acids. V shed 2 bases and J shed 4 bases, with 9 bases lying between them. Germline values: CDR1 SGHVS, CDR2 FQNEAQ. CDR3 DNA: TGTGCCAGCAGCTTAACAGGGCTAGGAAACACCATATATTTT. This translates into CASSLTGLGNTIYF.

The V gene is TRBV2, the J gene TRBJ1-4, with TRBD1 identical over 7 bases. Unmatched junction bases numbered 9, after V lost 6 bases and J lost 8 bases. Germline V CDR1 and CDR2: SNHLY, FYNNEI. This CDR3 contains 14 residues. CDR3 loop: CASRGDSGSEKLFF. The DNA for the CDR3 is TGTGCCAGCAGAGGGGACAGTGGAAGCGAAAAACTGTTTTTT.

This chain connects TRBV14 to TRBJ1-2, with TRBD1 matching 8 bases. The CDR3 length is 13 residues. V lost 4 bases to trimming and J lost 7 bases; unmatched junction nucleotides: 5. CDR1 is SGHDN, CDR2 FVKESK, per germline. The CDR3 nucleotides read TGTGCCAGCAGCCTCCCCACAGGGGGTGGCTACACCTTC. It is translated as CASSLPTGGGYTF.

This clone appeared a single time. The chain's CDR3 is CASSQAGGYGYTF. The DNA for the CDR3 is TGTGCCAGCAGCCAAGCAGGAGGGTATGGCTACACCTTC. The chain has TRBV14 and TRBJ1-2; D gene uncertain. CDR3 length equals 13 residues. CDR1 SGHDN and CDR2 FVKESK come from the germline V gene. V lost 1 base and J lost 5, with 8 bases in between.

This chain links TRBV7-2 with TRBJ2-1; 8 bases align to TRBD2. This CDR3 has 16 amino acids. The J segment lost 2 bases and the V segment lost 3 bases, leaving 6 bases of the junction unmatched. CDR1 SGHTA and CDR2 FQGNSA come from the germline V gene. The CDR3 DNA reads TGTGCCAGCAGCTTCGAACCGGGACTAGCCTACAATGAGCAGTTCTTC. Protein product: CASSFEPGLAYNEQFF. Combining the CDR3 with reference TRBV7-2 and TRBJ2-1 gives the whole variable domain GAGVSQSPSNKVTEKGKDVELRCDPISGHTALYWYRQSLGQGLEFLIYFQGNSAPDKSGLPSDRFSAERTGGSVSTLTIQRTQQEDSAVYLCASSFEPGLAYNEQFFGPGTRLTVL.

V usage is TRBV6-5 and J usage is TRBJ2-7; D may be TRBD2 (5 bases). This CDR3 has 14 residues. Trimming took 8 bases from V and 4 from J, leaving 18 bases between them. Germline V gene lookup returns CDR1 MNHEY and CDR2 SVGAGI. CDR3 in DNA: TGTGCCAGCCGAGGCGGGCCCGAATTTTACGAGCAGTACTTC. Encoded protein: CASRGGPEFYEQYF.